The rows below give T cell receptor beta chains drawn from one sample of a study of blood T cell repertoires in COVID-19. The repertoire was sequenced with immunoSEQ multiplex PCR; TCRdb's copy has only in-frame clones and lacks some. The sample shows about 61,000 clones, 88% of them seen only once. Sequencing was done on a sample of peripheral blood. These receptors were collected from a woman between 50 and 59 years old with active or convalescent COVID-19. Both conserved end residues are part of each CDR3. The D gene is left open where the match is weak. Only some rows state a clone size, as once, few, many or a class for expanded clones.

j_call,d_call,clone_size,v_call,cdr3_nt,cdr3_aa
TRBJ1-1,TRBD1,.,TRBV7-9,TGTGCCAGCAGCTCTCAGGGGGCGGGCACTGAAGCTTTCTTT,CASSSQGAGTEAFF
TRBJ2-2,TRBD1,.,TRBV2,TGTGCCAGCAGGCACAGGGGGCTGGGCACCGGGGAGCTGTTTTTT,CASRHRGLGTGELFF
TRBJ2-7,TRBD2,.,TRBV9,TGTGCCAGCAGCGCTAGCGGGAGGCCCCCCTACGAGCAGTACTTC,CASSASGRPPYEQYF
TRBJ1-2,.,.,TRBV5-4,TGTGCCAGCAGCTTGGCCAGTCAGGGGCCCTATGGCTACACCTTC,CASSLASQGPYGYTF
TRBJ1-5,TRBD1,.,TRBV20-1,TGCAGTGCTAGTTCGACAGGGATGGGGCAATCAGCCCCAGCATTT,CSASSTGMGQSAPAF
TRBJ2-1,.,.,TRBV7-3,TGTGCCAGCAGCTCTGGACAGAGCTCCTACAATGAGCAGTTCTTC,CASSSGQSSYNEQFF
TRBJ2-7,.,.,TRBV19,TGTGCCAGTAGTATCTCAAAAGGTAGCCCGATCTACGAGCAGTACTTC,CASSISKGSPIYEQYF
TRBJ2-2,TRBD1,.,TRBV11-2,TGTGCCAGCAGCCAAACAGGGGATGGCGGCGGGGAGCTGTTTTTT,CASSQTGDGGGELFF
TRBJ2-3,.,.,TRBV7-9,TGTGCCAGCAGCTTAGGTGTGGGTGAGGCAGATACGCAGTATTTT,CASSLGVGEADTQYF
TRBJ1-2,TRBD1,.,TRBV27,TGTGCCAGCAGTTCCACAACCGCTGGACAGGCACCCCTCTATGGCTACACCTTC,CASSSTTAGQAPLYGYTF
TRBJ2-7,TRBD2,.,TRBV5-4,TGTGCCAGCAGCTTTGGGTCTAGCGGGAACTACGAGCAGTACTTC,CASSFGSSGNYEQYF
TRBJ1-1,TRBD1,.,TRBV20-1,TGCAGGGGCTCAGGGGGCACTGAAGCTTTCTTT,CRGSGGTEAFF
TRBJ2-5,TRBD2,few,TRBV5-4,TGTGCCAGCAGCCCGTTAGCGGGAGGGCCGGATCGGGAGACCCAGTACTTC,CASSPLAGGPDRETQYF
TRBJ1-1,.,.,TRBV19,TGTGCCAGTAGTCCTCAGACAGGGAACACTGAAGCTTTCTTT,CASSPQTGNTEAFF
TRBJ1-1,.,.,TRBV7-6,TGTGCCAGCAAAACACTCGGGGACACTGAAGCTTTCTTT,CASKTLGDTEAFF
TRBJ1-6,.,.,TRBV10-2,TGCGCCAGCAGTGAAGGTCCAGGGGTTACACCCCTCCACTTT,CASSEGPGVTPLHF
TRBJ2-1,.,.,TRBV12-3/TRBV12-4,TGTGCCAGCAGTCCCGACAGCCGATCGCAGTTCTTC,CASSPDSRSQFF
TRBJ2-5,TRBD2,.,TRBV3-1/TRBV3-2,TGTGCCAGCAGCCGCGGACTAGCGGGAGGGAAAGAGACCCAGTACTTC,CASSRGLAGGKETQYF
TRBJ2-7,.,.,TRBV12-2,TGTGCAAGTCGCTTAGCGGATGCAGGGGGCGCGTCCGAGCAGTACTTC,CASRLADAGGASEQYF
TRBJ1-2,TRBD1,.,TRBV27,TGTGCCAGCAGTTACAGGGGAAGGGATGGCTACACCTTC,CASSYRGRDGYTF
TRBJ2-3,.,.,TRBV5-1,TGCGCCAGCAGCTTGTACGCAGACACAGATACGCAGTATTTT,CASSLYADTDTQYF
TRBJ1-1,.,.,TRBV11-2,TGTGCCAGCAGCTTAGCTCAGCAGGTCACTGAAGCTTTCTTT,CASSLAQQVTEAFF
TRBJ1-1,TRBD1,.,TRBV13,TGTGCCAGCAGCTTAAGTGGGGACAGGTGGATACATTATGAAGCTTTCTTT,CASSLSGDRWIHYEAFF
TRBJ2-3,.,.,TRBV6-2/TRBV6-3,TGTGCCAGCAGTTCCTATCCAGGTCCGACCTCCACAGATACGCAGTATTTT,CASSSYPGPTSTDTQYF
TRBJ2-5,TRBD2,.,TRBV5-1,TGCGCCAGCAGCCTCCCCCCTAGCGGGAGATTAAAAGAGACCCAGTACTTC,CASSLPPSGRLKETQYF
TRBJ1-4,.,.,TRBV7-9,TGTGCCAGCAGCCCTAGTATCCTTGGGGGGACGGCTAATGAAAAACTGTTTTTT,CASSPSILGGTANEKLFF
TRBJ2-7,TRBD2,once,TRBV13,TGTGCCAGCAGCCTAGGCGAACTAGCGGAATACGAGCAGTACTTC,CASSLGELAEYEQYF
TRBJ2-1,.,few,TRBV7-2,TGTGCCAGCAGCCCCCGCCGAGCGGGCGGGAACAATGAGCAGTTCTTC,CASSPRRAGGNNEQFF
TRBJ2-1,TRBD2,.,TRBV19,TGTGCCAGTTCCAAGGGCGGCAGGGCGGTAGCGGGACGATACAATGAGCAGTTCTTC,CASSKGGRAVAGRYNEQFF
TRBJ2-1,TRBD2,.,TRBV13,TGTGCCAGCAGCTGGACTAGCGGGAGGGACAATGAGCAGTTCTTC,CASSWTSGRDNEQFF
TRBJ1-6,TRBD1,.,TRBV9,TGTGCCAGCAGCGTGACAGGGGGAAGCGATTCACCCCTCCACTTT,CASSVTGGSDSPLHF
TRBJ2-7,.,.,TRBV5-1,TGCGCCAGCAGCTTTAACAGCTACGAGCAGTACTTC,CASSFNSYEQYF
TRBJ2-7,.,.,TRBV28,TGTGCCAGCAGTTTCGACGGGTCCCCCTACGAGCAGTACTTC,CASSFDGSPYEQYF
TRBJ2-1,TRBD2,.,TRBV30,TGTGCCTGGAGTGGGGGGAGCGGGGTGTGGAATGAGCAGTTCTTC,CAWSGGSGVWNEQFF
TRBJ2-2,TRBD2,.,TRBV9,TGTGCCAGCAGCTCTCCGTCCCGGCTAGCGGGAGGGGGGGAGGAGCTGTTTTTT,CASSSPSRLAGGGEELFF
TRBJ2-7,.,.,TRBV12-3/TRBV12-4,TGTGCCAGCAGTTTATCCGGTATCGAGCAGTACTTC,CASSLSGIEQYF
TRBJ2-5,.,.,TRBV18,TGTGCCAGCTCTGTTCGGGGGAAAGAGACCCAGTACTTC,CASSVRGKETQYF